This entry concerns a single TCR beta chain. Its target is unknown. This sample was included in a study of T cells in Graves' hyperthyroidism and ophthalmopathy. In the study overall: Blood was drawn when the patient was first diagnosed and still untreated.

It was RNA transcripts that yielded the amplified TCR beta CDR3 regions. TCR CDR3 regions were first amplified by RT-PCR with HTBI primers. TCRdb redid the calling of the multiplex PCR reads with MiXCR, one entry per CDR3 protein. The data show about 380,000 distinct CDR3 sequences, roughly 18% seen once. General observations from the study: Blood held most thyroid clonotypes expanded above 0.001 frequency.

V was trimmed by 5 bases and J by 0 bases, leaving 11 bases between them. The CDR3 consists of 15 residues. Each ophthalmopathy patient scored at least 3 on the Clinical Activity Score and at least 4 on NOSPECS grade, with duration under 3 months. Each diagnosis was grounded in clinical symptoms, serum thyroxine and TRAb, thyroid ultrasound, and orbital computed tomography. This chain links TRBV12-3 or TRBV12-4 with TRBJ1-3, with no clear D. The source material was blood. The clonotype was recovered from a man aged 18 to 35 with Graves' ophthalmopathy. The CDR3 sequence is CASSRRPDSGNTIYF. DNA of the CDR3: TGTGCCAGCAGTCGGCGACCCGACTCTGGAAACACCATATATTTT.